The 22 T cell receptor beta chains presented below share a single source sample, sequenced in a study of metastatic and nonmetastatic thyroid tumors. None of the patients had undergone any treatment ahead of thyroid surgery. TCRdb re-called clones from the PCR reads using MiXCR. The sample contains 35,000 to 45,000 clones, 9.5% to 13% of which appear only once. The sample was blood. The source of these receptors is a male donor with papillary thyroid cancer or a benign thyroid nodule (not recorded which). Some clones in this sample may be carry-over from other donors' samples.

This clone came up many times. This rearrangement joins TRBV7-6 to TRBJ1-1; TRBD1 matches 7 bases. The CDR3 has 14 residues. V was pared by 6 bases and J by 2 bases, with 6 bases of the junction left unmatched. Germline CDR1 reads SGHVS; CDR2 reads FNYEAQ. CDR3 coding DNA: TGTGCCAGCAGGTCAGGGGGGATCAACACTGAAGCTTTCTTT. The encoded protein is CASRSGGINTEAFF. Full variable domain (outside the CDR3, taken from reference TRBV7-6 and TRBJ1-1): GAGVSQSPRYKVTKRGQDVALRCDPISGHVSLYWYRQALGQGPEFLTYFNYEAQQDKSGLPNDRFSAERPEGSISTLTIQRTEQRDSAMYRCASRSGGINTEAFFGQGTRLTVV.

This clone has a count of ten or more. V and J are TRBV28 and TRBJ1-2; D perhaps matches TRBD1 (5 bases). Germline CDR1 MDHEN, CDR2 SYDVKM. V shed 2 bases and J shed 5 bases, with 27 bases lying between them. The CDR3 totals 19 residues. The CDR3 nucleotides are TGTGCCAGCAGTTTAAGACAGACCCGATTCTCTCTCGTGCTATATGGCTACACCTTC. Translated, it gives CASSLRQTRFSLVLYGYTF.

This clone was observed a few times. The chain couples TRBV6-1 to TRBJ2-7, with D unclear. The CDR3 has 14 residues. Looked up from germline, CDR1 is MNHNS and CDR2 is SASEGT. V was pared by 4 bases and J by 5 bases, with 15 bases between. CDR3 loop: CASSGMTDRDEQYF. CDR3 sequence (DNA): TGTGCCAGCAGTGGGATGACTGATCGAGACGAGCAGTACTTC.

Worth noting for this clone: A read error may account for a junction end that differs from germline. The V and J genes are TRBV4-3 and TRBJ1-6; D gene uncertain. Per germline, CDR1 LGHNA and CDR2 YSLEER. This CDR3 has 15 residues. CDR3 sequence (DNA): TGCGCCAGCATCCAAGCAGCGGGCGCAAGTTCACCCCTCCACTTT. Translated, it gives CASIQAAGASSPLHF.

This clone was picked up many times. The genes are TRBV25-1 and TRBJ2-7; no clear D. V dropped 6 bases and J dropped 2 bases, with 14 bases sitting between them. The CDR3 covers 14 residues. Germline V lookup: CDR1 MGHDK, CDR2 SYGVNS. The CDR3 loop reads CASSRAGVTYEQYF. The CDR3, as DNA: TGTGCCAGCAGCAGAGCTGGGGTAACCTACGAGCAGTACTTC.

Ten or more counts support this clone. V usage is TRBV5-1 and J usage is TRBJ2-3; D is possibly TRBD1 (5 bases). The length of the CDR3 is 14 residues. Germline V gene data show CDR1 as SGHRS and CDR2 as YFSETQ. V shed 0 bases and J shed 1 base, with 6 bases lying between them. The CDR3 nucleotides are TGCGCCAGCAGCTTGGACAGGCGCACAGATACGCAGTATTTT. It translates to CASSLDRRTDTQYF. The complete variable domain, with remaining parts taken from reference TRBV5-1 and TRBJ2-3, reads KAGVTQTPRYLIKTRGQQVTLSCSPISGHRSVSWYQQTPGQGLQFLFEYFSETQRNKGNFPGRFSGRQFSNSRSEMNVSTLELGDSALYLCASSLDRRTDTQYFGPGTRLTVL.

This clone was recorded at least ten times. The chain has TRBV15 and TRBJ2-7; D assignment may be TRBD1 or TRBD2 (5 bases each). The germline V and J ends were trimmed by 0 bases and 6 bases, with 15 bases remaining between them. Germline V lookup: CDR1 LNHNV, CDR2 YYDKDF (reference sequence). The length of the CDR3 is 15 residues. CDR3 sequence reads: CATSREYSFGTEQYF. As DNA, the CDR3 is TGTGCCACCAGCAGAGAATACAGTTTCGGGACCGAGCAGTACTTC. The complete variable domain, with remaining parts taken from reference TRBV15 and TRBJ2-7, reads DAMVIQNPRYQVTQFGKPVTLSCSQTLNHNVMYWYQQKSSQAPKLLFHYYDKDFNNEADTPDNFQSRRPNTSFCFLDIRSPGLGDTAMYLCATSREYSFGTEQYFGPGTRLTVT.

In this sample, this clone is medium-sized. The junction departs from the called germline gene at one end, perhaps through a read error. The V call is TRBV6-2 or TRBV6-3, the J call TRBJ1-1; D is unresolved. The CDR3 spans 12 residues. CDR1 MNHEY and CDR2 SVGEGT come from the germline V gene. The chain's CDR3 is CASSYDDTEAFF. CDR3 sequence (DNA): TGTGCCAGCAGTTACGATGACACCGAAGCTTTCTTT.

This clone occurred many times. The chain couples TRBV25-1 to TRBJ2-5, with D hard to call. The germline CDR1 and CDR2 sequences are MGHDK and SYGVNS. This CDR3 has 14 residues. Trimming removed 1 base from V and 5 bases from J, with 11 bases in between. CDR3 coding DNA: TGTGCCAGCAGTGAATGGTGGAAAGCGGAGACCCAGTACTTC. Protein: CASSEWWKAETQYF.

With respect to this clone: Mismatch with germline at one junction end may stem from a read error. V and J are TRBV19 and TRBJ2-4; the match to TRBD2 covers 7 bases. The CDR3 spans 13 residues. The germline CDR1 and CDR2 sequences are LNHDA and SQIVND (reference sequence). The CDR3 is CASKGLDFNVQCF. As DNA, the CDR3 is TGTGCCAGTAAAGGACTAGACTTCAACGTTCAGTGCTTC.

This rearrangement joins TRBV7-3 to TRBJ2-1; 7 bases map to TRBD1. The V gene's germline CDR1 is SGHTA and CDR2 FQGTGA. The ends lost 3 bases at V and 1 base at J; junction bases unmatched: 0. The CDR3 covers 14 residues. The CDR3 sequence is CASSLTGSYNEQFF. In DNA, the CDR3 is TGTGCCAGCAGCTTGACAGGGTCCTACAATGAGCAGTTCTTC.

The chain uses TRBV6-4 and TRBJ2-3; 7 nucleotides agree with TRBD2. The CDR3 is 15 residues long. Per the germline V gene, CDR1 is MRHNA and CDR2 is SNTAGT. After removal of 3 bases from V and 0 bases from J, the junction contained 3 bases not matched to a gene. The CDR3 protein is CASSEHSGSTDTQYF. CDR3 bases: TGTGCCAGCAGTGAGCATAGCGGGAGCACAGATACGCAGTATTTT.

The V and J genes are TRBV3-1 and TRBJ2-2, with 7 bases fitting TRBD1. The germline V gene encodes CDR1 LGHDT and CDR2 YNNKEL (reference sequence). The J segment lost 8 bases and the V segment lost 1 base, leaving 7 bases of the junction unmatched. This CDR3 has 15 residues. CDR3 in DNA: TGTGCCAGCAGCCAAGGGTGGCAGGGGGTTGGGGAGCTGTTTTTT. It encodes CASSQGWQGVGELFF.

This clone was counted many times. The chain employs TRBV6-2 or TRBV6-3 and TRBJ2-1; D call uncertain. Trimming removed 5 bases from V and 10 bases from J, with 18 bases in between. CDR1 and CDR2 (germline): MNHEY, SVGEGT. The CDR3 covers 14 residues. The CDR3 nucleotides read TGTGCCAGCAGTCCCTCGGTAGTAGCACGCGAGCAGTTCTTC. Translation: CASSPSVVAREQFF.

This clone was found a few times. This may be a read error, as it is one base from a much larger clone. CDR3 nucleotide sequence: TGTGCCTGGAGCCCCGGGACAGGGTCTGTCTACACCTTC. Its translation is CAWSPGTGSVYTF. The chain employs TRBV30 and TRBJ1-2, with 9 bases identical to TRBD1. V lost 3 bases and J lost 10; bases outside the gene matches: 9. Germline V CDR1 and CDR2: GTSNPN, SVGIG (reference sequence). This CDR3 is 13 amino acids long. The variable domain in full, with the rest retrieved from reference TRBV30 and TRBJ1-2, is SQTIHQWPATLVQPVGSPLSLECTVEGTSNPNLYWYRQAAGRGLQLLFYSVGIGQISSEVPQNLSASRPQDRQFILSSKKLLLSDSGFYLCAWSPGTGSVYTFGSGTRLTVV.

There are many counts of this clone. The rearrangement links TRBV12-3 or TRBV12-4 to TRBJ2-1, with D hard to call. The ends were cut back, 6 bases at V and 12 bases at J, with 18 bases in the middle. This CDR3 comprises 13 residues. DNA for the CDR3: TGTGCCAGCAGCCCCCCCCCCAACTGGAGGCAGTTCTTC. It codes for CASSPPPNWRQFF.

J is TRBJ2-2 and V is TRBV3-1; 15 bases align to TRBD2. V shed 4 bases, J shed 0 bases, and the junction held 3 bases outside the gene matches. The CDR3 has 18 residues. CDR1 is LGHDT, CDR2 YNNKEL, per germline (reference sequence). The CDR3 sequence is CASSPGLAGGSNTGELFF. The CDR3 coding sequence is TGTGCCAGCAGCCCGGGACTAGCGGGAGGCTCGAACACCGGGGAGCTGTTTTTT.

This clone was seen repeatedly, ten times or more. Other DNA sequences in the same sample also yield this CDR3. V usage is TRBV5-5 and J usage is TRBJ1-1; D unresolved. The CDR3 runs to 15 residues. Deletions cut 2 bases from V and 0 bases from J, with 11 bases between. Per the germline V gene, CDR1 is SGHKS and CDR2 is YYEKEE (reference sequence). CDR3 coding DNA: TGTGCCAGCAGCTTATCGGCAGGAATGAACACTGAAGCTTTCTTT. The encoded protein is CASSLSAGMNTEAFF.

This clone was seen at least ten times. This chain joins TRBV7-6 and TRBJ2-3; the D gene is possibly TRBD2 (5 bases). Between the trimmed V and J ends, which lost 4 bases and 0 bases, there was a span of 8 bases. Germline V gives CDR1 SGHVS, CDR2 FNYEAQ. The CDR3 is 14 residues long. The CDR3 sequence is CASSSLGSTDTQYF. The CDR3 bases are TGTGCCAGCAGCTCACTAGGGAGCACAGATACGCAGTATTTT.

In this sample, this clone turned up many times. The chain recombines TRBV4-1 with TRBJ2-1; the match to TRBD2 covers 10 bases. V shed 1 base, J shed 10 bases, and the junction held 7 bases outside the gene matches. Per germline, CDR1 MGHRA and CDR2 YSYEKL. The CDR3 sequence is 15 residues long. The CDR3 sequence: CASSQGLAGVMEQFF. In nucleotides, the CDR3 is TGCGCCAGCAGCCAAGGGCTAGCGGGAGTGATGGAGCAGTTCTTC.

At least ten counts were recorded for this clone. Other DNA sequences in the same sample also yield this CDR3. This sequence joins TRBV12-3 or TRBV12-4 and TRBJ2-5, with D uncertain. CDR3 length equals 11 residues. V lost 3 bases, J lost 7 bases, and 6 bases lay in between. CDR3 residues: CASSFGRTQYF. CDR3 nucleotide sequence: TGTGCCAGCAGTTTCGGTCGGACCCAGTACTTC.

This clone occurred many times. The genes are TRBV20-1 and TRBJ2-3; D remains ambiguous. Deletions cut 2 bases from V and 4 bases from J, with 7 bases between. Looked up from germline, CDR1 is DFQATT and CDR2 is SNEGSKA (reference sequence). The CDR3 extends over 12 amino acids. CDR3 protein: CSARQQSDTQYF. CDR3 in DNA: TGCAGTGCTAGACAACAGTCAGATACGCAGTATTTT.